This TCR beta chain derives from a study of Ad26.COV2.S vaccination and SARS-CoV-2 variants. About the study: Donor joined the COV1001 Ad26.COV2.S trial arm.

Treatment denoted: about 20 received Ad26.COV2.S at low or high dose, single or two shots; several received placebo; per-sample allocation not given. Sampling was performed 63 days after the first vaccine or placebo injection. Boston provided a donor who was an adult aged 18-55 years. Assay: immunoSEQ multiplex PCR; the TCRdb copy retains only in-frame clones and omits some. The sample holds about 410,000 clones; about nine tenths are singletons and the top ten take 1.5% to 2%. The length of the CDR3 is 16 residues. Germline assignment: CDR1 SGHAT and CDR2 FQNNGV. The trim removed 0 bases at V and 10 bases at J, leaving 9 bases unmatched.

The TCR originated in a person between 18 and 60 years old who received the Ad26.COV2.S COVID-19 vaccine or a placebo. This chain connects TRBV11-2 to TRBJ2-1; 10 bases map to TRBD2. The specimen comprised peripheral blood, sampled in a trial of Ad26.COV2.S vaccine versus placebo. This CDR3 is CASSLELAGKGREQFF. CDR3 sequence (DNA): TGTGCCAGCAGCTTAGAACTAGCGGGGAAAGGAAGAGAGCAGTTCTTC.